This T cell receptor (beta chain) was sequenced during a study of post-analysis software for immune sequencing data. The study's findings and limits: Comparison of patients with controls showed about 5 TRBV segments more frequent in patients, TRBV5-6, TRBV5-1 and TRBV20-1 among them. Among multiple sclerosis patients, normalized Chao1 diversity was significantly below that of controls.

The authors incorporated unique molecular identifiers into the TCR beta cDNA libraries. Researchers reported 400,000 to 550,000 cDNA molecules coming from around 1 to 9.1 million T cells. TCRdb redid the calling of the PCR reads with MiXCR, one entry per CDR3 protein. In the table there are about 460,000 distinct CDR3 sequences, under 55% of which are singletons. There are 15 residues in the CDR3. CDR1 and CDR2 from the germline V gene are MRHNA and SNTAGT. Trimming pared 1 base from V and 6 bases from J, leaving 13 bases between. This clonotype was detected a few times. The antigen is not known. The TCR was taken from a girl aged 5 to 17 with multiple sclerosis. The sequencing input was blood. The chain combines TRBV6-4 with TRBJ2-1; D is perhaps TRBD1 (5 bases). CDR3 protein: CASSDLGAGRNEQFF. CDR3 DNA sequence: TGTGCCAGCAGTGACTTAGGGGCCGGGCGCAATGAGCAGTTCTTC.